Each of the 22 T cell receptor beta chains below was sequenced from the same sample in a study of T-cell memory formation after mild COVID-19. MiXCR, run by TCRdb on the 5' RACE reads, gives a single entry per CDR3 protein. The table shows roughly 320,000 distinct CDR3 sequences, with around 28% occurring only once. Sequencing was done on a sample of PBMCs or a T cell subset sorted from them (not recorded which). The receptors derive from an adult woman who had mild COVID-19 (a few samples of this study predate the infection). Cell type and time point are not known.

The chain links TRBV19 to TRBJ1-4; D call uncertain. The V end was cut by 0 bases, the J end by 0 bases, with 5 bases between. CDR1 and CDR2 from the germline V gene are LNHDA and SQIVND (reference sequence). The CDR3 has 15 amino acids. This chain's CDR3 is CASSIEVPTNEKLFF. The CDR3 nucleotides read TGTGCCAGTAGTATAGAGGTCCCAACTAATGAAAAACTGTTTTTT.

CDR3 bases: TGCGCCAGCAGCTTCCAGCTCCAGGGGGCAGGGGATACGCAGTATTTT. Protein: CASSFQLQGAGDTQYF. The V gene is TRBV5-1, the J gene TRBJ2-3, with 8 bases fitting TRBD1. The CDR3 is 16 amino acids. Germline CDR1 is SGHRS and CDR2 is YFSETQ. The ends lost 2 bases at V and 6 bases at J; junction bases unmatched: 11.

The chain combines TRBV5-1 with TRBJ2-1; tentatively, D is TRBD2 (6 bases). The V end was cut by 0 bases, the J end by 4 bases, with 11 bases between. The CDR3 is made up of 15 amino acids. CDR1 and CDR2 (germline): SGHRS, YFSETQ. In DNA form, the CDR3 reads TGCGCCAGCAGCTTGGGGACTATAGTATACAATGAGCAGTTCTTC. Translated: CASSLGTIVYNEQFF.

The rearrangement joins TRBV29-1 to TRBJ2-5; D gene unclear. Between the trimmed V and J ends, which lost 1 base and 5 bases, there was a span of 11 bases. The CDR3 is made up of 13 amino acids. The V gene's germline CDR1 is SQVTM and CDR2 ANQGSEA. The DNA of the CDR3 is TGCAGCGTTGAAGTCCCGGGCAGGGAGACCCAGTACTTC. Its translation: CSVEVPGRETQYF.

The sample holds a few counts of this clonotype. The chain has TRBV7-9 and TRBJ2-1; 7 bases match TRBD1. CDR1 is SEHNR, CDR2 FQNEAQ, per germline (reference sequence). With 7 bases clipped from V and 8 bases from J, the junction kept 5 bases outside the gene matches. This CDR3 comprises 12 residues. The chain's CDR3 is CASNRQGDEQFF. Written as DNA, the CDR3 is TGTGCCAGCAACAGACAGGGTGATGAGCAGTTCTTC.

The chain is built from TRBV20-1 and TRBJ2-1; D perhaps matches TRBD2 (6 bases). V lost 2 bases and J lost 0, with 8 bases in between. CDR3 length: 14 residues. The germline V gene encodes CDR1 DFQATT and CDR2 SNEGSKA (reference sequence). The CDR3 region is CSARHGGSYNEQFF. CDR3 nucleotide sequence: TGCAGTGCTAGACACGGGGGCTCCTACAATGAGCAGTTCTTC.

The rearrangement links TRBV20-1 to TRBJ2-1, with D possibly matching TRBD1 (6 bases). The CDR3 consists of 17 residues. The germline V gene has CDR1 DFQATT and CDR2 SNEGSKA (reference sequence). The V gene lost 1 base and the J gene lost 4 bases, with 20 bases spanning the gap. The CDR3 loop is CSARAPETGLGYNEQFF. The CDR3 DNA reads as TGCAGTGCTAGAGCCCCGGAGACAGGCTTGGGGTACAATGAGCAGTTCTTC.

The rearrangement joins TRBV19 to TRBJ1-2; D not resolved. The CDR3 runs 12 residues. In germline, CDR1 is LNHDA, CDR2 SQIVND (reference sequence). V lost 5 bases and J 5 bases, leaving 9 bases between the germline ends. CDR3 protein: CASSSGDYGYTF. The CDR3 DNA reads TGTGCCAGTAGTTCTGGGGATTATGGCTACACCTTC.

The chain couples TRBV5-8 to TRBJ2-1; the D is unclear. This CDR3 comprises 14 residues. Germline V CDR1 and CDR2: SGHTS, YDEGEE. Trimming left V 4 bases short and J 3 bases short, with 11 bases between. The CDR3 loop is CASSPSGLYNEQFF. The CDR3, as DNA: TGTGCCAGCAGCCCAAGTGGTCTCTACAATGAGCAGTTCTTC.

The table lists this clonotype with a few counts. J is TRBJ2-1 and V is TRBV10-2; TRBD1 aligns across 8 bases. The CDR3 spans 13 residues. The germline V gene has CDR1 WSHSY and CDR2 SAAADI. V shed 6 bases and J 4 bases; nucleotides not matched to a gene: 2. CDR3 bases: TGCGCCAGCAGGGACAGGGAGTACAATGAGCAGTTCTTC. Its translation: CASRDREYNEQFF.

The CDR3 DNA follows: TGCGCCAGCGCGGGGGGGGGACAGCCCTACGAGCAGTACTTC. Its protein is CASAGGGQPYEQYF. V gene TRBV5-1 combines with J gene TRBJ2-7; 9 positions agree with TRBD2. Germline V gene data show CDR1 as SGHRS and CDR2 as YFSETQ. Trimming cost V 7 bases and J 2 bases; bases outside gene matches: 7. This CDR3 contains 14 residues. Using reference TRBV5-1 and TRBJ2-7 for the parts outside the CDR3, the full variable domain is KAGVTQTPRYLIKTRGQQVTLSCSPISGHRSVSWYQQTPGQGLQFLFEYFSETQRNKGNFPGRFSGRQFSNSRSEMNVSTLELGDSALYLCASAGGGQPYEQYFGPGTRLTVT.

This clonotype was observed a handful of times. This chain joins TRBV7-9 and TRBJ2-5; TRBD1 is a possible D gene (6 bases). The CDR3 spans 15 residues. CDR1 is SEHNR, CDR2 FQNEAQ, per germline (reference sequence). V was shortened by 2 bases and J by 5 bases, with 15 bases between the two germline ends. The CDR3 region has the DNA TGTGCCAGCAGCTTACTTTATGGGGGCAAGGAGACCCAGTACTTC. Its protein product is CASSLLYGGKETQYF. Based on the CDR3 plus reference TRBV7-9 and TRBJ2-5, the full variable domain is DTGVSQNPRHKITKRGQNVTFRCDPISEHNRLYWYRQTLGQGPEFLTYFQNEAQLEKSRLLSDRFSAERPKGSFSTLEIQRTEQGDSAMYLCASSLLYGGKETQYFGPGTRLLVL.

This clonotype was seen only a few times. CDR3: CSARDLGGTSSYEQYF. As DNA, the CDR3 is TGCAGTGCTAGAGATTTGGGCGGGACCAGCTCCTACGAGCAGTACTTC. This sequence joins TRBV20-1 and TRBJ2-7, with a tentative D call TRBD2 (6 bases). The CDR3 sequence is 16 residues long. V was trimmed by 0 bases and J by 0 bases, leaving 15 bases between them. Germline V gives CDR1 DFQATT, CDR2 SNEGSKA (reference sequence).

In this sample, this clonotype turned up once. The chain has TRBV5-6 and TRBJ2-5; 8 nucleotides agree with TRBD1. V shed 3 bases, J shed 5 bases, and the junction held 6 bases outside the gene matches. The CDR3 totals 14 residues. CDR1 SGHDT and CDR2 YYEEEE come from the germline V gene. The CDR3 reads CASSSDRAEETQYF. The CDR3 DNA sequence: TGTGCCAGCAGCTCGGACAGGGCGGAGGAGACCCAGTACTTC.

A few counts support this clonotype. An end of the junction differs from the germline gene, which may be a read error. The V call is TRBV7-2, the J call TRBJ2-5; 10 bases are a match to TRBD2. CDR1 is SGHTA, CDR2 FQGNSA, per germline. The CDR3 loop spans 14 amino acids. CDR3 sequence: CASSLAGDRETQYF. The CDR3 DNA sequence: TGTGCCAGCAGCCTAGCGGGAGACAGGGAGACCCAGTACTTC. Using reference TRBV7-2 and TRBJ2-5 for the parts outside the CDR3, the full variable domain is GAGVSQSPSNKVTEKGKDVELRCDPISGHTALYWYRQSLGQGLEFLIYFQGNSAPDKSGLPSDRFSAERTGGSVSTLTIQRTQQEDSAVYLCASSLAGDRETQYFGPGTRLLVL.

This chain uses TRBV12-5 with TRBJ2-2; maybe TRBD1 (5 bases). The CDR3 sequence is 13 residues long. The ends were cut back, 5 bases at V and 6 bases at J, with 10 bases in the middle. Per the germline V gene, CDR1 is LGHNT and CDR2 is FRNRAP. The CDR3 loop reads CASGGTGSGELFF. The CDR3 nucleotides are TGTGCTAGTGGTGGAACAGGCTCCGGGGAGCTGTTTTTT.

This clonotype was seen ten or more times. This rearrangement joins TRBV5-6 to TRBJ1-5, with 8 bases that match TRBD1. The junction had 8 bases not matched to a gene; V was cut back by 1 base and J by 8 bases. This CDR3 is 15 amino acids long. Germline V lookup: CDR1 SGHDT, CDR2 YYEEEE. Here the CDR3 reads CASSLYTGQVKPQHF. The CDR3 coding sequence is TGTGCCAGCAGCTTGTACACGGGACAGGTGAAGCCCCAGCATTTT.

This clonotype was detected a few times. The V and J genes are TRBV2 and TRBJ2-1; 10 bases align to TRBD2. V shed 5 bases, J shed 3 bases, and the junction held 1 base outside the gene matches. In germline, CDR1 is SNHLY, CDR2 FYNNEI. The CDR3 contains 14 residues. The CDR3: CASSRTSGYNEQFF. The CDR3 DNA reads as TGTGCCAGCAGTCGGACTAGCGGCTACAATGAGCAGTTCTTC.

This clonotype was observed a handful of times. The V and J genes are TRBV7-2 and TRBJ1-3; D is undetermined. Germline loops: CDR1 SGHTA, CDR2 FQGNSA. This CDR3 comprises 14 residues. Trimming stripped 5 bases from V and 2 bases from J, with 10 bases between. CDR3 loop: CASSPAGTGNTIYF. Written as DNA, the CDR3 is TGTGCCAGCAGCCCCGCGGGGACTGGAAACACCATATATTTT.

This clonotype was seen a handful of times. The V gene is TRBV6-5, the J gene TRBJ1-3, with D tentatively TRBD1 (5 bases). Trimming removed 2 bases from V and 2 bases from J, with 10 bases in between. The CDR3 spans 15 residues. Germline CDR1 MNHEY, CDR2 SVGAGI. CDR3 region: CASSYRGEAGNTIYF. The CDR3 DNA sequence: TGTGCCAGCAGTTACCGAGGGGAAGCTGGAAACACCATATATTTT.

The table lists this clonotype with a few counts. The J gene is TRBJ2-1, the V gene TRBV6-2 or TRBV6-3, with 11 bases aligning to TRBD2. Germline V gene sequence: CDR1 MNHEY, CDR2 SVGEGT. The ends lost 0 bases at V and 15 bases at J; junction bases unmatched: 4. This CDR3 is built from 13 residues. CDR3 sequence: CASSYSRGTSGFF. The CDR3 DNA is TGTGCCAGCAGTTACTCGCGCGGGACTAGCGGGTTCTTC.

The CDR3 nucleotides read TGTGCCAGTAGTATACGGTCCTCTGGAAACACCATATATTTT. This codes for CASSIRSSGNTIYF. V and J are TRBV19 and TRBJ1-3; D gene ambiguous. The CDR3 consists of 14 residues. V was pared by 2 bases and J by 0 bases, with 5 bases between. CDR1 and CDR2 (germline): LNHDA, SQIVND (reference sequence).